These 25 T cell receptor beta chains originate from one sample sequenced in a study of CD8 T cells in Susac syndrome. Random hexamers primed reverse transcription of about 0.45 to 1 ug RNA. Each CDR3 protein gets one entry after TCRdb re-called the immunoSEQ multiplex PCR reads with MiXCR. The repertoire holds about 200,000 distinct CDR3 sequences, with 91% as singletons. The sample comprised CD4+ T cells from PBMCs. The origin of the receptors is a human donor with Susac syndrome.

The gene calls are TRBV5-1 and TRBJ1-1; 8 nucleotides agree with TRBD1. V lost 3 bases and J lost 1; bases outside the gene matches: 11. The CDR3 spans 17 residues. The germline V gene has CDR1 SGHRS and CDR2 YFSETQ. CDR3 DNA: TGCGCCAGCAGCTGGGGGACAGGCGTCATAGGGAACACTGAAGCTTTCTTT. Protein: CASSWGTGVIGNTEAFF.

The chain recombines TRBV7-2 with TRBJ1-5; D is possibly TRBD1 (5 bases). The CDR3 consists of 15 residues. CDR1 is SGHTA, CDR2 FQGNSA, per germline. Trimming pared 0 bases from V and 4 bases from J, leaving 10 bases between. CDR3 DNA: TGTGCCAGCAGCTTAGCCTGGGGGTTGAATCAGCCCCAGCATTTT. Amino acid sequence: CASSLAWGLNQPQHF.

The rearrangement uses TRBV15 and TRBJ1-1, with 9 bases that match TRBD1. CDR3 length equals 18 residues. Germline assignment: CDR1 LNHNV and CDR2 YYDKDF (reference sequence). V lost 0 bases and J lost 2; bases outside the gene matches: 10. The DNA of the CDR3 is TGTGCCACCAGCAGAGATCGGCGTTGGACAGGGGAAAACACTGAAGCTTTCTTT. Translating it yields CATSRDRRWTGENTEAFF.

CDR3 residues: CAWSWGGQYNEQFF. Here the CDR3 DNA reads TGTGCCTGGAGTTGGGGGGGCCAGTACAATGAGCAGTTCTTC. V usage is TRBV30 and J usage is TRBJ2-1, with D maybe TRBD2 (7 bases). CDR1 and CDR2 from the germline V gene are GTSNPN and SVGIG (reference sequence). Trimming stripped 2 bases from V and 4 bases from J, with 12 bases between. The length of the CDR3 is 14 residues.

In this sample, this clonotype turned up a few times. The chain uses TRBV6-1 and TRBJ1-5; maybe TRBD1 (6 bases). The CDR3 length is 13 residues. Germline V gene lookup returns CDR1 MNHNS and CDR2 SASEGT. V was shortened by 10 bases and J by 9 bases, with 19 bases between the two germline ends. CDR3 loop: CAIQSAGGGPQHF. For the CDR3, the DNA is TGTGCCATCCAGTCCGCGGGGGGCGGGCCCCAGCATTTT.

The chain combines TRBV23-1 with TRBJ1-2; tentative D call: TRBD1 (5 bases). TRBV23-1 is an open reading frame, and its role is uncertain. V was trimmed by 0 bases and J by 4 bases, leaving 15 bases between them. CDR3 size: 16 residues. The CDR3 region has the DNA TGCGCCAGCAGTCAATCTGGGACGACTGAGTTCTATGGCTACACCTTC. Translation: CASSQSGTTEFYGYTF.

In nucleotides, the CDR3 is TGTGCCAGCAGTTACTCTCTAGCGGGAGTCAGGGATACGCAGTATTTT. Protein: CASSYSLAGVRDTQYF. The chain couples TRBV6-2 or TRBV6-3 to TRBJ2-3; 10 nucleotides match TRBD2. Germline V gives CDR1 MNHEY, CDR2 SVGEGT. The V segment lost 0 bases and the J segment 6 bases; nucleotides outside the gene matches: 6. The CDR3 length is 16 residues.

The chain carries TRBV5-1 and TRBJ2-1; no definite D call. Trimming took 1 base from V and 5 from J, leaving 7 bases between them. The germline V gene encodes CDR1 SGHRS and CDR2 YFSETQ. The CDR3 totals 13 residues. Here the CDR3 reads CASSLSSNNEQFF. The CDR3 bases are TGCGCCAGCAGCTTGTCCTCTAACAATGAGCAGTTCTTC.

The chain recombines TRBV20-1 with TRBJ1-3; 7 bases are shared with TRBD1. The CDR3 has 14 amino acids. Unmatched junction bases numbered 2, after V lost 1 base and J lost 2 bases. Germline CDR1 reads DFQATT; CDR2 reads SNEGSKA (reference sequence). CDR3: CSARGRGTGNTIYF. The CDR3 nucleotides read TGCAGTGCTAGAGGCAGGGGGACTGGAAACACCATATATTTT.

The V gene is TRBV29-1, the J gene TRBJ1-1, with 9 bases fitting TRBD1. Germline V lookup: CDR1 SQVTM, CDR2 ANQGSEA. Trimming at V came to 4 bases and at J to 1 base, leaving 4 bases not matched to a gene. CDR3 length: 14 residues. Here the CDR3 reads CSVGDRARNTEAFF. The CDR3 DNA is TGCAGCGTTGGGGACAGGGCAAGGAACACTGAAGCTTTCTTT.

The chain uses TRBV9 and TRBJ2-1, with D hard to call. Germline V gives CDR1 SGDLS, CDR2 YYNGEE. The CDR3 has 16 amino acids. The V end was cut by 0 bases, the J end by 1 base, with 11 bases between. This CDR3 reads CASSVGQAKSYNEQFF. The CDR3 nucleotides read TGTGCCAGCAGCGTAGGCCAGGCCAAATCCTACAATGAGCAGTTCTTC.

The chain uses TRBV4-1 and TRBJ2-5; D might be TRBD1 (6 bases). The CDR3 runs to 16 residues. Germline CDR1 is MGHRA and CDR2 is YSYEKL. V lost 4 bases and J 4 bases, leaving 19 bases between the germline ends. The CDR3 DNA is TGCGCCAGCAGCCCTGACCAACAGGGATACGGAGAGACCCAGTACTTC. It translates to CASSPDQQGYGETQYF.

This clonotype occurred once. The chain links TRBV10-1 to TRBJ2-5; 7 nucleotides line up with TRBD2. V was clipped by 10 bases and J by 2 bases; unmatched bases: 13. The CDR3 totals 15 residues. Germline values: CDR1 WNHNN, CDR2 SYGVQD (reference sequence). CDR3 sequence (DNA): TGCGCCATCGTGTGGCCTAGCGGAAATCAAGAGACCCAGTACTTC. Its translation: CAIVWPSGNQETQYF.

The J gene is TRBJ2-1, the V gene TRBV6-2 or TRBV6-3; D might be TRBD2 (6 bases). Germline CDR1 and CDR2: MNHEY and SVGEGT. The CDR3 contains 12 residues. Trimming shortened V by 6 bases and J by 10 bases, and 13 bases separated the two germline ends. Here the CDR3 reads CASSYTLAEQFF. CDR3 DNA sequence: TGTGCCAGCAGCTACACGCTAGCGGAGCAGTTCTTC.

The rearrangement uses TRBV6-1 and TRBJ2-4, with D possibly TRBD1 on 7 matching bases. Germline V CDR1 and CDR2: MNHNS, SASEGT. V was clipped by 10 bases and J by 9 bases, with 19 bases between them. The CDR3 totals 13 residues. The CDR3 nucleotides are TGTGCCACTACAGGAGGGGGCTACGTCATTCAGTACTTC. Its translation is CATTGGGYVIQYF.

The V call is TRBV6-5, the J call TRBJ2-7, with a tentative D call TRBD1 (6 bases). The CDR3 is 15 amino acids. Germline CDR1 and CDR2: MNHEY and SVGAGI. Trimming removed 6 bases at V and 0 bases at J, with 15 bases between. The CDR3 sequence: CASRVSDSYSYEQYF. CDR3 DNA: TGTGCCAGCAGAGTCTCGGACAGCTACTCCTACGAGCAGTACTTC.

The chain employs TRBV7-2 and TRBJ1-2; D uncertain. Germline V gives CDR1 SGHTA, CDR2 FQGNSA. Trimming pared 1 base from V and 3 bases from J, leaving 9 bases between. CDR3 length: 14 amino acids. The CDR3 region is CASSLGPGHYGYTF. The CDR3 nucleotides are TGTGCCAGCAGCTTAGGCCCGGGTCACTATGGCTACACCTTC. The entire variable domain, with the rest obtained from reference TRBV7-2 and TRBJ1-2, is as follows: GAGVSQSPSNKVTEKGKDVELRCDPISGHTALYWYRQSLGQGLEFLIYFQGNSAPDKSGLPSDRFSAERTGGSVSTLTIQRTQQEDSAVYLCASSLGPGHYGYTFGSGTRLTVV.

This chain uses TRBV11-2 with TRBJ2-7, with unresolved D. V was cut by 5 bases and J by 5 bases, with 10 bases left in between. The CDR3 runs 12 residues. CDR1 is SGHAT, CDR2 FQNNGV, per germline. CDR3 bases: TGTGCCAGCAGCCCTTCCCAGGACGAGCAGTACTTC. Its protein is CASSPSQDEQYF.

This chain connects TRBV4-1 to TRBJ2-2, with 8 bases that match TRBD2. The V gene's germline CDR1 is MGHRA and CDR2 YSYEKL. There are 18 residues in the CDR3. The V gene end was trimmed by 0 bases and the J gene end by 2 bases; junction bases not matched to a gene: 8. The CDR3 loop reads CASSQDFAGGHNTGELFF. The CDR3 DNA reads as TGCGCCAGCAGCCAAGATTTCGCGGGGGGACATAACACCGGGGAGCTGTTTTTT.

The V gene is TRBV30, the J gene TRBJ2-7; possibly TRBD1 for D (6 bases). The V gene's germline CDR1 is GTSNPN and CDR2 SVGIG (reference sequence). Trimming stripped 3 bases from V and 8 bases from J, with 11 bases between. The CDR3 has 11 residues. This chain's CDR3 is CAWRQGNKQYF. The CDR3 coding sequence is TGTGCCTGGAGACAGGGTAATAAGCAGTACTTC.

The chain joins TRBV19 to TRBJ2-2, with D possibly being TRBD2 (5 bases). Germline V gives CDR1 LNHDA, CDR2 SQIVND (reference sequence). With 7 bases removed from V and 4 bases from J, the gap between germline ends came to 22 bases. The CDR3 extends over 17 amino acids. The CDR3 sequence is CASTNEIGLAFTGELFF. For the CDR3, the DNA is TGTGCCAGTACCAATGAGATAGGCCTAGCCTTCACCGGGGAGCTGTTTTTT.

CDR3 amino acids: CASSTRTGDEKLFF. The CDR3, as DNA: TGTGCCAGCAGCACCAGGACAGGGGATGAAAAACTGTTTTTT. The chain couples TRBV5-4 to TRBJ1-4, with 9 nucleotides matching TRBD1. Looked up from germline, CDR1 is SGHNT and CDR2 is YYREEE (reference sequence). CDR3 length equals 14 residues. J gave up 6 bases and V 4 bases, and 4 bases lay outside the gene matches.

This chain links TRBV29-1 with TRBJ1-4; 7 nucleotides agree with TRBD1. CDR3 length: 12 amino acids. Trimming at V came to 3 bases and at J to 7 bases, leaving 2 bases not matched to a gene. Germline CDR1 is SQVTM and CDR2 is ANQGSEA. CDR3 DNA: TGCAGCGTTGAGACAGGGTCTGAAAAACTGTTTTTT. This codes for CSVETGSEKLFF.

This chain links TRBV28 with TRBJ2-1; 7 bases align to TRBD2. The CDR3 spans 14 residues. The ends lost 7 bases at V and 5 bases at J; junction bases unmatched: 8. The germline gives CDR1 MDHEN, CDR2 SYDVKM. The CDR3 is CASTLGLVHNEQFF. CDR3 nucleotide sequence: TGTGCCAGCACCCTCGGACTAGTACACAATGAGCAGTTCTTC. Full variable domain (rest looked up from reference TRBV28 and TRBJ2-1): DVKVTQSSRYLVKRTGEKVFLECVQDMDHENMFWYRQDPGLGLRLIYFSYDVKMKEKGDIPEGYSVSREKKERFSLILESASTNQTSMYLCASTLGLVHNEQFFGPGTRLTVL.

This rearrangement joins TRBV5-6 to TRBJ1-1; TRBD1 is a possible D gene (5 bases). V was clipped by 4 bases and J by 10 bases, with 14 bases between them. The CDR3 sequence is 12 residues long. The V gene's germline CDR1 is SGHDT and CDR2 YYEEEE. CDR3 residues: CASSRRERGAFF. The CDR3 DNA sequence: TGTGCCAGCAGCCGGAGGGAGAGGGGAGCTTTCTTT.